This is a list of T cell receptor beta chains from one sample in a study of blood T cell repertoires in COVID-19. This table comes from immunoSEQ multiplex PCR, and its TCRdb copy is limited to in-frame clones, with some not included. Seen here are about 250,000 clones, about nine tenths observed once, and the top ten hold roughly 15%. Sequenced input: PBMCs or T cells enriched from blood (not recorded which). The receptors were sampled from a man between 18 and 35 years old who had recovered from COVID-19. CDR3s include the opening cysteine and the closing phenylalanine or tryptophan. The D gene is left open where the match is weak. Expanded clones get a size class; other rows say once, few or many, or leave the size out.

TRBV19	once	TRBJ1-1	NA	CASMAVTEAFF	TGTGCCAGTATGGCAGTCACTGAAGCTTTCTTT
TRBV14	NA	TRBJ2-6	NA	CASSQGRRNRGEYGANVLTF	TGTGCCAGCAGCCAAGGGCGGAGAAACCGCGGAGAATATGGGGCCAACGTCCTGACTTTC
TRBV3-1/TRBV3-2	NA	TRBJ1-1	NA	CASTTGNTEAFF	TGTGCCAGCACGACAGGGAACACTGAAGCTTTCTTT
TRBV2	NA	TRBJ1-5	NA	CASSEMRVQNQPQHF	TGTGCCAGCAGTGAAATGAGGGTTCAGAATCAGCCCCAGCATTTT
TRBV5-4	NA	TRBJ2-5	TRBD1	CASSTRTGRETQYF	TGTGCCAGCAGCACTCGGACAGGAAGGGAGACCCAGTACTTC
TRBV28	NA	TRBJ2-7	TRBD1	CASSLGTAFEQYF	TGTGCCAGCAGTTTGGGGACAGCTTTTGAGCAGTACTTC
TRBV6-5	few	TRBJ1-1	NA	CASSYSRSGDTEAFF	TGTGCCAGCAGTTACTCGAGGTCAGGGGACACTGAAGCTTTCTTT
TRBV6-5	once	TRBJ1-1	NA	CASKKTGLNTEAFF	TGTGCCAGCAAAAAAACAGGCTTGAACACTGAAGCTTTCTTT
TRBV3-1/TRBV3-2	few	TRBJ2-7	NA	CASSHSSASSYEQYF	TGTGCCAGCAGCCACTCTAGCGCGAGCTCCTACGAGCAGTACTTC
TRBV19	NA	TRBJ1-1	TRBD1	CASSRQGAAFRNTEAFF	TGTGCCAGTAGCAGACAGGGGGCCGCTTTTCGGAACACTGAAGCTTTCTTT
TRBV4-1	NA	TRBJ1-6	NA	CASSQEETGAAPLHF	TGCGCCAGCAGCCAAGAAGAGACAGGTGCGGCACCCCTCCACTTT
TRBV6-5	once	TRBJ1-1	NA	CASSYNPGRSTEAFF	TGTGCCAGCAGTTACAACCCTGGGAGGTCCACTGAAGCTTTCTTT
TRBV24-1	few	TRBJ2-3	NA	CATSDWFGSVGTQYF	TGTGCCACCAGTGATTGGTTCGGGAGTGTTGGTACGCAGTATTTT
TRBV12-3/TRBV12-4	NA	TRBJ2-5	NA	CASQGTPQETQYF	TGTGCCAGCCAGGGAACCCCCCAAGAGACCCAGTACTTC
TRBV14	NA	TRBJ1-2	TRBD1	CASSQGLGTGSNYGYTF	TGTGCCAGCAGCCAAGGGTTGGGGACAGGAAGTAACTATGGCTACACCTTC
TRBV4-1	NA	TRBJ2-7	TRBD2	CASSQVAGVGEQYF	TGCGCCAGCAGCCAAGTAGCGGGAGTGGGGGAGCAGTACTTC
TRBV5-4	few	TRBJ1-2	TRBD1	CASSLPGTGGGSYGYTF	TGTGCCAGCAGCTTACCCGGGACAGGGGGCGGTAGCTATGGCTACACCTTC
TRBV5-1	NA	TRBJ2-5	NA	CASSLGVREGTQYF	TGCGCCAGCAGCTTGGGGGTTCGTGAGGGGACCCAGTACTTC
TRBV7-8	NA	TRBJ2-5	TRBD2	CASSSPGTSQETQYF	TGTGCCAGCAGCTCTCCCGGGACTAGCCAAGAGACCCAGTACTTC
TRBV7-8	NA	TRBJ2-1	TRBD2	CASSSADAVAGGPNNEQFF	TGTGCCAGCAGCTCCGCGGATGCGGTAGCGGGAGGACCCAACAATGAGCAGTTCTTC
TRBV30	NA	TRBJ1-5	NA	CAWSVRVDSNQPQHF	TGTGCCTGGAGTGTACGGGTGGATAGCAATCAGCCCCAGCATTTT
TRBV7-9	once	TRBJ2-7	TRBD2	CASSPPGLAGGGQYF	TGTGCCAGCAGCCCTCCGGGACTAGCGGGGGGCGGGCAGTACTTC
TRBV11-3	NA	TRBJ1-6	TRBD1	CASSLSGTANSPLHF	TGTGCCAGCAGCTTATCCGGGACAGCTAATTCACCCCTCCACTTT
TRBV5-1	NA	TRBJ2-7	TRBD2	CASRRQREGPYEQYF	TGCGCCAGCAGAAGACAGCGGGAGGGCCCCTACGAGCAGTACTTC
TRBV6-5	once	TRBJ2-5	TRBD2	CASSYEVGLAGKTQYF	TGTGCCAGCAGTTACGAGGTGGGACTAGCGGGAAAGACCCAGTACTTC
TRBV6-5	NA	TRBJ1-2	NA	CASTLPRTDGDGYTF	TGTGCCAGCACCTTACCTAGGACAGACGGGGATGGCTACACCTTC
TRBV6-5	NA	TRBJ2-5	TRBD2	CASSLGRRTETQYF	TGTGCCAGCAGTCTCGGGAGGAGAACAGAGACCCAGTACTTC
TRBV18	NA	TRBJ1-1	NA	CASSPGGGDTEAFF	TGTGCCAGCTCACCGGGTGGCGGGGACACTGAAGCTTTCTTT
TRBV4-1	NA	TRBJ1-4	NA	CASSQGIWGVGEKLFF	TGCGCCAGCAGCCAAGGCATTTGGGGGGTGGGGGAAAAACTGTTTTTT
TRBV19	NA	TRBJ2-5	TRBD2	CASSEGTSGKAQYF	TGTGCCAGTAGTGAAGGGACTAGCGGGAAAGCCCAGTACTTC
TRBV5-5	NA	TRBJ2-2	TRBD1	CASSLAGTGGVRELFF	TGTGCCAGCAGCCTGGCCGGGACAGGGGGGGTCCGGGAGCTGTTTTTT
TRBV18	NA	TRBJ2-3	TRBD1	CASSQRTGLVDTQYF	TGTGCCAGCTCACAGAGGACAGGGCTCGTCGATACGCAGTATTTT
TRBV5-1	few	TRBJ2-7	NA	CASSLGQGRYYEQYF	TGCGCCAGCAGCTTGGGCCAGGGAAGGTACTACGAGCAGTACTTC
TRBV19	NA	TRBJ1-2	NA	CASSIKAGGSNYGYTF	TGTGCCAGTAGTATAAAGGCCGGCGGTTCTAACTATGGCTACACCTTC
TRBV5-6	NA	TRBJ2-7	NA	CASSLAGANEQYF	TGTGCCAGCAGCTTGGCAGGGGCGAACGAGCAGTACTTC
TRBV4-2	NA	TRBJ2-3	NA	CASSQRAAGAYTDTQYF	TGTGCCAGCAGCCAACGCGCGGCAGGGGCTTACACAGATACGCAGTATTTT
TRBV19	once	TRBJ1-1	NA	CASSIGGWNTEAFF	TGTGCCAGTAGTATTGGGGGCTGGAACACTGAAGCTTTCTTT
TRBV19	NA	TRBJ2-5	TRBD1	CASQGVETQYF	TGTGCCAGCCAGGGGGTTGAGACCCAGTACTTC
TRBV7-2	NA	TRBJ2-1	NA	CASSPTGFYNEQFF	TGTGCCAGCAGCCCGACAGGATTCTACAATGAGCAGTTCTTC
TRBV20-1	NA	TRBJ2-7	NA	CSASGGYQSYEQYF	TGCAGTGCTAGTGGAGGATATCAGAGCTACGAGCAGTACTTC